A selection of T cell receptor beta chains follows, all from one sample in a study of T cells expressing NK-cell markers. TCRdb re-called the 5' RACE reads and gives one entry per CDR3 protein, without DNA. Its table lists roughly 390,000 distinct CDR3 sequences. The sequencing input was blood T cells: a sorted CD56 or NKG2C T cell subset, CD4+ or CD8+ T cells, or bulk PBMC T cells (not recorded which). The receptors originated from a woman aged 45-59 years in good health. CDR3s include the opening cysteine and the closing phenylalanine or tryptophan.

cdr3_aa: CASSLTGTDYGYTF
v_call: TRBV5-1
j_call: TRBJ1-2

cdr3_aa: CASSYPPVDTQYF
v_call: TRBV11-2
j_call: TRBJ2-5

cdr3_aa: CASSGGGTYPGTQYF
v_call: TRBV2
j_call: TRBJ2-5

cdr3_aa: CASSQASPEQFF
v_call: TRBV4-1
j_call: TRBJ2-1

cdr3_aa: CSARDGATFDTQYF
v_call: TRBV20-1
j_call: TRBJ2-3

cdr3_aa: CASRLRGRRGVTDTQYF
v_call: TRBV12-3/TRBV12-4
j_call: TRBJ2-3

cdr3_aa: CASKLTVSYEQYF
v_call: TRBV5-1
j_call: TRBJ2-7

cdr3_aa: CASSRGRGGTDTQYF
v_call: TRBV6-4
j_call: TRBJ2-3

cdr3_aa: CASSTQGLGNTIYF
v_call: TRBV19
j_call: TRBJ1-3

cdr3_aa: CASSEGGRNTIYF
v_call: TRBV25-1
j_call: TRBJ1-3

cdr3_aa: CASSYQRVLAKNIQYF
v_call: TRBV7-8
j_call: TRBJ2-4

cdr3_aa: CASSQPSTGEGETQYF
v_call: TRBV4-1
j_call: TRBJ2-5

cdr3_aa: CASSLEGQRRTDTQYF
v_call: TRBV11-2
j_call: TRBJ2-3

cdr3_aa: CASSFSNRAYEQYF
v_call: TRBV5-1
j_call: TRBJ2-7

cdr3_aa: CATSEPGPVEAQHF
v_call: TRBV24-1
j_call: TRBJ1-5